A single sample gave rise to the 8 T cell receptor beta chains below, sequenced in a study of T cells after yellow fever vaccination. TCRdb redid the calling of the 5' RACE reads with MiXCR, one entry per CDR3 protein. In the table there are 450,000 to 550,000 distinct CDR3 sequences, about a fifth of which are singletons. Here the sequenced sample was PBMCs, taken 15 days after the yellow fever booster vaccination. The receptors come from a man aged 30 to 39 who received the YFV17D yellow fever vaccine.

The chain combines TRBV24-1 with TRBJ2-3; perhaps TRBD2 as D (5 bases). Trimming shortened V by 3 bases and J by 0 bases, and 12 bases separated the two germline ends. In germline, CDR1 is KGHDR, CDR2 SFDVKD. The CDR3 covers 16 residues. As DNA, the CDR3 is TGTGCCACCAGTGATGTCAGCGGTTCTAGCACAGATACGCAGTATTTT. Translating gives CATSDVSGSSTDTQYF.

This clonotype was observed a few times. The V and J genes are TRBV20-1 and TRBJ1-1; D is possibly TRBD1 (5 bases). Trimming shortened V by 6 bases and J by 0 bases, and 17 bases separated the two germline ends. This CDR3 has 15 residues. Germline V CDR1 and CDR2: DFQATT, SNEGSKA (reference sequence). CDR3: CSATITGNLNTEAFF. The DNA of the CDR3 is TGCAGTGCCACTATCACAGGAAACCTGAACACTGAAGCTTTCTTT.

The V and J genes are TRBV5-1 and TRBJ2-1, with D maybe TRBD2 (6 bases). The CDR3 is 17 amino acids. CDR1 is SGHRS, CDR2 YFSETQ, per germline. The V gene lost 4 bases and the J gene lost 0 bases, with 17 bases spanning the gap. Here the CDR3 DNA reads TGCGCCAGCAGCGAGGTCGGAGGGAGGAGCTCCTACAATGAGCAGTTCTTC. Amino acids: CASSEVGGRSSYNEQFF.

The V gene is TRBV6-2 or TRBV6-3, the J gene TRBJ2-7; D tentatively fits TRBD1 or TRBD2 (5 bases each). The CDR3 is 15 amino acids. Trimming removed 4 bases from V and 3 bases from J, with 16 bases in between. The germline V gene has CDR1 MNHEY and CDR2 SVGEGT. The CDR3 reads CASSFRDVAFYEQYF. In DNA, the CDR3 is TGTGCCAGCAGTTTCCGGGACGTGGCTTTCTACGAGCAGTACTTC.

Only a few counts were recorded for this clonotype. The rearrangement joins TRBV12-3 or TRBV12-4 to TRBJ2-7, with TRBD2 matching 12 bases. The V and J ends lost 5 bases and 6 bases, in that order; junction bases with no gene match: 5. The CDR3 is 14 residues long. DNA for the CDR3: TGTGCCAGCAGTCCCCTACTAGCGGGAGGCGAGCAGTACTTC. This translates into CASSPLLAGGEQYF.

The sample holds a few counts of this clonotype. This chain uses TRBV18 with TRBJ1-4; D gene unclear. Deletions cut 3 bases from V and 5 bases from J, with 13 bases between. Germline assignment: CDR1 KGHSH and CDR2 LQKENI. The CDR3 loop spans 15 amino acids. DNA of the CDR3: TGTGCCAGCTCACCTGATCAGGTGGGAAATGAAAAACTGTTTTTT. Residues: CASSPDQVGNEKLFF.

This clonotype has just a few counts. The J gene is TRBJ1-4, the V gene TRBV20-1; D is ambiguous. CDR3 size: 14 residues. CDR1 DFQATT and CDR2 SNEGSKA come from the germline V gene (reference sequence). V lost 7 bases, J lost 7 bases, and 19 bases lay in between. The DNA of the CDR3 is TGCAGTGTCCTGGCCGGAGGGATAGGTGAAAAACTGTTTTTT. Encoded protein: CSVLAGGIGEKLFF.

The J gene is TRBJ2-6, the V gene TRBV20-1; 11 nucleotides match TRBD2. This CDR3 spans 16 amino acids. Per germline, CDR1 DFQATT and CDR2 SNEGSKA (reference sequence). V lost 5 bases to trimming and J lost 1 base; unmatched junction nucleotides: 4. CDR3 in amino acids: CSAGRLAGSGANVLTF. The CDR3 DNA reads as TGCAGTGCTGGGCGACTAGCGGGATCTGGGGCCAACGTCCTGACTTTC.